These T cell receptor beta chains were read from a single sample in a study of T-cell reconstitution after alpha-beta-depleted transplantation in children. Via MiXCR, TCRdb re-called the PCR reads, giving one row per CDR3 protein. This table holds about 540,000 distinct CDR3 sequences, around 17% found once. This specimen was PBMCs from the stem cell graft donor, taken from the stem cell graft. All receptors come from a human donor who donated a stem cell graft to a child with acute lymphoblastic leukemia. The CDR3 runs from the conserved cysteine through the conserved F or W. A D gene is named only where the DNA matches it firmly. Clone size is given for some rows only: seen once, a few or many times, or a class if the clone is expanded.

TRBV4-1,TRBJ2-5,TRBD1,NA,TGCGCCAGCAGCCTTCAAGACAGGGGTGGGGAGACCCAGTACTTC,CASSLQDRGGETQYF
TRBV27,TRBJ2-7,TRBD1,few,TGTGCCAGCAGTCCCTTAAGGGACGCCGGGACAGGGTCACCCTACGAGCAGTACTTC,CASSPLRDAGTGSPYEQYF
TRBV20-1,TRBJ2-7,NA,few,TGCAGTGCGAGCGGACTAACCACCTACGAGCAGTACTTC,CSASGLTTYEQYF
TRBV29-1,TRBJ2-1,TRBD2,NA,TGCAGCGTCCTCGGACTAGCGGGAGATTGGGACAATGAGCAGTTCTTC,CSVLGLAGDWDNEQFF
TRBV5-5,TRBJ2-3,TRBD2,few,TGTGCCAGCAGCTTGGCCCCCCTAGCGGGAGCTGACGGGGATACGCAGTATTTT,CASSLAPLAGADGDTQYF
TRBV4-2,TRBJ2-7,TRBD2,few,TGTGCCAGCAGCCAACCTGGGGAGGGGCCCTACGAGCAGTACTTC,CASSQPGEGPYEQYF
TRBV29-1,TRBJ1-2,TRBD1,few,TGCAGCGTTGCCACAGGGGGATCCTATGGCTACACCTTC,CSVATGGSYGYTF
TRBV7-6,TRBJ1-4,NA,NA,TGTGCCAGCAGCTTGTGGGGATTCGGTGAAAAACTGTTTTTT,CASSLWGFGEKLFF
TRBV9,TRBJ1-1,NA,NA,TGTGCCAGCAGCGTAGACCCCGCGAGGGGGATCGCTGAAGCTTTCTTT,CASSVDPARGIAEAFF
TRBV14,TRBJ2-1,NA,NA,TGTGCCAGCAGCCAAGGGTCTAGCGTGGGCGATGAGCAGTTCTTC,CASSQGSSVGDEQFF
TRBV30,TRBJ1-3,NA,NA,TGTGCCTGGAATCAGGGGCCGGGAAACACCATATATTTT,CAWNQGPGNTIYF
TRBV29-1,TRBJ1-1,NA,many,TGCAGCGTGGGGAAGAACACTGAAGCTTTCTTT,CSVGKNTEAFF
TRBV5-6,TRBJ1-5,NA,NA,TGTGCCAGCAGCTTCGGAGGTAGCGGTCAGCCCCAGCATTTT,CASSFGGSGQPQHF
TRBV27,TRBJ1-5,NA,NA,TGTGCCAGCAGGACCGGCGGTGGCAATCAGCCCCAGCATTTT,CASRTGGGNQPQHF
TRBV12-3/TRBV12-4,TRBJ1-1,TRBD1,few,TGTGCCAGCAGTGTCGACAGGGGGCGGTCGGGGCCGAACTTGAACACTGAAGCTTTCTTT,CASSVDRGRSGPNLNTEAFF
TRBV13,TRBJ2-7,TRBD2,few,TGTGCCAGCAGCCCCCGACTAGCGGGAGGGCCCGAGCAGTACTTC,CASSPRLAGGPEQYF
TRBV9,TRBJ1-6,NA,few,TGTGCCAGCAGCGTTGATTCCCCAGGGGATTCACCCCTCCACTTT,CASSVDSPGDSPLHF
TRBV11-2,TRBJ2-1,NA,NA,TGTGCCAGCAGCTTCGGAGGGACCGGCAATGAGCAGTTCTTC,CASSFGGTGNEQFF
TRBV5-1,TRBJ1-1,NA,few,TGCGCCAGCAGCTTGGGTGCGAGGGTGAACACTGAAGCTTTCTTT,CASSLGARVNTEAFF
TRBV6-1,TRBJ2-1,NA,NA,TGTGCCAGCAGGCGGGCTGGTAACAATGAGCAGTTCTTC,CASRRAGNNEQFF
TRBV21-1,TRBJ2-5,NA,few,TGTGCCAGCAGCAAAGGAGAGGTAGTGGGGGTAGCGGAGCCACAAGAGACCCAGTACTTC,CASSKGEVVGVAEPQETQYF
TRBV4-1,TRBJ2-7,TRBD2,NA,TGCGCCAGCAGCCAAGAACCTAGCGGGAGGGACGAGCAGTACTTC,CASSQEPSGRDEQYF
TRBV7-4,TRBJ1-3,TRBD1,few,TGTGCCAGCAGCCCTCATGACAGGGCTCTGTCGCCGGGTGGAAACACCATATATTTT,CASSPHDRALSPGGNTIYF
TRBV20-1,TRBJ2-3,NA,NA,TGCAGTGCTAGAGAACGTGCGGGAGATACGCAGTATTTT,CSARERAGDTQYF
TRBV20-1,TRBJ1-1,NA,few,TGCAGTGCTAGACCGTTTTATGAAGCTTTCTTT,CSARPFYEAFF
TRBV13,TRBJ1-2,TRBD1,few,TGTGCCAGCAGCTTAGCGGGCAGGGGGCCTGGCTACACCTTC,CASSLAGRGPGYTF
TRBV7-7,TRBJ2-3,NA,NA,TGTGCCAGCAGCTTAGAATCTTGGGGAGATACGCAGTATTTT,CASSLESWGDTQYF
TRBV18,TRBJ1-1,NA,once,TGTGCCAGCTCACCACCCGACGATCCGGACACTGAAGCTTTCTTT,CASSPPDDPDTEAFF
TRBV5-1,TRBJ1-1,TRBD1,NA,TGCGCCAGCAGCCATCCGGACAGGCTGAACACTGAAGCTTTCTTT,CASSHPDRLNTEAFF
TRBV3-1,TRBJ2-2,TRBD1,NA,TGTGCCAGCAGCCACCCGGGGACAGAACCGACCGGGGAGCTGTTTTTT,CASSHPGTEPTGELFF
TRBV19,TRBJ1-2,NA,NA,TGTGCCAGTAGTCCCAGATCGTCGTATGGCTACACCTTC,CASSPRSSYGYTF
TRBV27,TRBJ2-7,TRBD1,NA,TGTGCCAGCAGTTCTAATACAGGGGGGACCTACGAGCAGTACTTC,CASSSNTGGTYEQYF
TRBV5-1,TRBJ2-7,TRBD1,NA,TGCGCCAGCAGCTCCGGGGACAGGGGGGACGAGCAGTACTTC,CASSSGDRGDEQYF
TRBV7-9,TRBJ2-7,NA,few,TGTGCCAGCAGAGGGTTGTCCGGGGGCGCCTACGAGCAGTACTTC,CASRGLSGGAYEQYF
TRBV4-2,TRBJ1-4,NA,once,TGTGCTAGCAGCCAAGATACGGCGGGCGGATCTTATGAAAAACTGTTTTTT,CASSQDTAGGSYEKLFF
TRBV27,TRBJ2-7,NA,NA,TGTGCCGGCAGTTACCAGGGATACTCCTACGAGCAGTACTTC,CAGSYQGYSYEQYF
TRBV12-3/TRBV12-4,TRBJ2-7,NA,few,TGTGCCAGCAGAAAGGGCCCCCACTCCGGGATACGGAACTACGAGCAGTACTTC,CASRKGPHSGIRNYEQYF
TRBV12-5,TRBJ1-5,NA,few,TGTGCTAGTGGTTGGGACGGGAGGGAGCCCCAGCATTTT,CASGWDGREPQHF
TRBV4-1,TRBJ2-1,NA,NA,TGCGCCAGCAGCCTACAACAGGGCTCCTACAATGAGCAGTTCTTC,CASSLQQGSYNEQFF
TRBV29-1,TRBJ2-7,TRBD2,few,TGCAGTTCAAGGACTAGCGGGACCTACGAGCAGTACTTC,CSSRTSGTYEQYF
TRBV20-1,TRBJ2-7,NA,few,TGCAGCTTTAAACAGGGATGGACGGACGAGCAGTACTTC,CSFKQGWTDEQYF